Shown below are 31 T cell receptor beta chains from a single sample sequenced in a study of blood T cell repertoires in COVID-19. The method was immunoSEQ multiplex PCR; TCRdb's version includes in-frame clones alone and lacks a portion of them. The sample consists of 150,000 to 200,000 clones, approximately 88% of them appearing once. The sample taken for sequencing was PBMCs or T cells enriched from blood (not recorded which). These receptors came from a woman in her forties or fifties who had recovered from COVID-19.

The chain carries TRBV4-1 and TRBJ1-3, with 8 bases aligning to TRBD1. Germline V gene sequence: CDR1 MGHRA, CDR2 YSYEKL. Germline trimming cut 2 bases from V and 0 bases from J; bases unmatched to any gene: 12. The CDR3 loop spans 19 amino acids. CDR3 DNA sequence: TGCGCCAGCAGCCAAACCCCTTCGGGGACAGGTCGCTCTGGAAACACCATATATTTT. Translated, it gives CASSQTPSGTGRSGNTIYF.

The chain is built from TRBV5-1 and TRBJ2-6; 7 bases map to TRBD1. Germline V gene lookup returns CDR1 SGHRS and CDR2 YFSETQ. V dropped 1 base and J dropped 2; count of bases not matched to a gene: 3. CDR3 size: 16 residues. The CDR3: CASSLSQGAGANVLTF. The CDR3 DNA sequence: TGCGCCAGCAGCTTGTCGCAGGGGGCTGGGGCCAACGTCCTGACTTTC. Full variable domain (rest looked up from reference TRBV5-1 and TRBJ2-6): KAGVTQTPRYLIKTRGQQVTLSCSPISGHRSVSWYQQTPGQGLQFLFEYFSETQRNKGNFPGRFSGRQFSNSRSEMNVSTLELGDSALYLCASSLSQGAGANVLTFGAGSRLTVL.

This chain links TRBV5-4 with TRBJ2-1; D is possibly TRBD2 (6 bases). CDR1 and CDR2 (germline): SGHNT, YYREEE (reference sequence). This CDR3 contains 13 residues. V was cut by 4 bases and J by 7 bases, with 12 bases left in between. The CDR3 DNA reads TGTGCCAGCAGCACGGGACTCCGGAATGAGCAGTTCTTC. Protein product: CASSTGLRNEQFF.

CDR3 amino acids: CASSSEGTQYF. The DNA of the CDR3 is TGCGCCAGCAGCTCGGAGGGGACCCAGTACTTC. The V and J genes are TRBV5-1 and TRBJ2-5; D possibly corresponds to TRBD2 (6 bases). The length of the CDR3 is 11 residues. The germline V gene has CDR1 SGHRS and CDR2 YFSETQ. Trimming stripped 3 bases from V and 7 bases from J, with 7 bases between.

The chain couples TRBV18 to TRBJ2-3, with TRBD2 identical over 12 bases. V gave up 2 bases and J gave up 3 bases; unmatched junction bases: 15. Looked up from germline, CDR1 is KGHSH and CDR2 is LQKENI. This CDR3 contains 20 residues. As DNA, the CDR3 is TGTGCCAGCTCACCATATTGGCTAGCGGGGGGGCCAGAGAGTACAGATACGCAGTATTTT. The encoded protein is CASSPYWLAGGPESTDTQYF.

The CDR3 DNA reads as TGTGCCAGCAGCTTAAGCTACCAAGAGACCCAGTACTTC. Encoded protein: CASSLSYQETQYF. The V and J genes are TRBV7-2 and TRBJ2-5; no reliable D call. The CDR3 is made up of 13 amino acids. Germline V lookup: CDR1 SGHTA, CDR2 FQGNSA. V was trimmed by 2 bases and J by 0 bases, leaving 4 bases between them.

This chain joins TRBV5-6 and TRBJ2-7; D is perhaps TRBD2 (5 bases). The CDR3 runs to 14 residues. V was trimmed by 0 bases and J by 5 bases, leaving 12 bases between them. Per germline, CDR1 SGHDT and CDR2 YYEEEE. CDR3 nucleotides: TGTGCCAGCAGCTTGGAGGCGAGGGTCCACGAGCAGTACTTC. Translation: CASSLEARVHEQYF.

The chain combines TRBV6-5 with TRBJ1-1; possibly TRBD1 for D (6 bases). V lost 7 bases and J lost 6, with 15 bases in between. CDR1 is MNHEY, CDR2 SVGAGI, per germline. The CDR3 runs 13 residues. The CDR3 sequence: CASKPTGLPEAFF. In DNA, the CDR3 is TGTGCCAGCAAACCGACAGGATTGCCTGAAGCTTTCTTT.

The J gene is TRBJ1-2, the V gene TRBV7-6; no firm D call. The CDR3 totals 14 residues. The germline V and J ends were trimmed by 3 bases and 4 bases, with 12 bases remaining between them. The germline V gene encodes CDR1 SGHVS and CDR2 FNYEAQ. CDR3 bases: TGTGCCAGCAGCTTCGGGGTTGAGGGCTATGGCTACACCTTC. This codes for CASSFGVEGYGYTF.

This clone was detected only once. The chain joins TRBV30 to TRBJ2-1; TRBD2 agrees at 11 bases. Unmatched junction bases numbered 2, after V lost 6 bases and J lost 4 bases. The germline V gene encodes CDR1 GTSNPN and CDR2 SVGIG (reference sequence). This CDR3 has 13 amino acids. The CDR3 reads CACSSGGYNEQFF. The CDR3 DNA is TGTGCCTGCTCTAGCGGGGGGTACAATGAGCAGTTCTTC.

The chain employs TRBV7-2 and TRBJ2-5; 8 positions agree with TRBD2. CDR3 length equals 16 residues. Looked up from germline, CDR1 is SGHTA and CDR2 is FQGNSA. The V segment lost 1 base and the J segment 5 bases; nucleotides outside the gene matches: 9. DNA for the CDR3: TGTGCCAGCAGCTTAGTCGGGGGGGGCCTTTCGGAGACCCAGTACTTC. Its translation: CASSLVGGGLSETQYF.

This clone was detected only a few times. Other DNA sequences in this sample translate to the same CDR3. The CDR3 DNA reads as TGTGCCAGTAGTATCGGCGGAGCCTCCTACGAGCAGTACTTC. Amino acid sequence: CASSIGGASYEQYF. V and J are TRBV19 and TRBJ2-7; D not resolved. Trimming pared 3 bases from V and 0 bases from J, leaving 9 bases between. The CDR3 consists of 14 residues. The germline gives CDR1 LNHDA, CDR2 SQIVND (reference sequence).

In this sample, this clone turned up many times. Other DNA sequences of this sample code for an identical CDR3. The chain combines TRBV19 with TRBJ1-1; 7 bases match TRBD1. Trimming at V came to 5 bases and at J to 0 bases, leaving 3 bases not matched to a gene. The germline CDR1 and CDR2 sequences are LNHDA and SQIVND (reference sequence). The CDR3 sequence is 14 residues long. The CDR3 region is CASSPQGMNTEAFF. The CDR3 nucleotides are TGTGCCAGTAGTCCACAGGGGATGAACACTGAAGCTTTCTTT.

This chain's CDR3 is CASSSQGRGLGTEAFF. Here the CDR3 DNA reads TGTGCCAGCAGTTCCCAAGGTCGAGGGCTAGGTACTGAAGCTTTCTTT. V is TRBV6-5 and J is TRBJ1-1; D call uncertain. V lost 4 bases to trimming and J lost 5 bases, with 20 bases between them. Germline lookup yields CDR1 MNHEY and CDR2 SVGAGI. The CDR3 is 16 amino acids.

The chain employs TRBV5-6 and TRBJ2-3; no firm D call. Trimming took 4 bases from V and 5 from J, leaving 14 bases between them. The CDR3 covers 14 residues. The germline V gene has CDR1 SGHDT and CDR2 YYEEEE. The CDR3 reads CASSRGDLGDTQYF. CDR3 bases: TGTGCCAGCAGCCGAGGTGATCTGGGAGATACGCAGTATTTT.

The J gene is TRBJ1-3, the V gene TRBV7-2; D possibly corresponds to TRBD1 (5 bases). CDR3 length equals 16 residues. Trimming took 1 base from V and 2 from J, leaving 12 bases between them. From germline, CDR1 is SGHTA and CDR2 FQGNSA. CDR3 sequence: CASSLGPRGTGNTIYF. The CDR3 DNA reads as TGTGCCAGCAGCTTAGGCCCCCGGGGGACTGGAAACACCATATATTTT.

The V call is TRBV7-2, the J call TRBJ1-6; 7 bases map to TRBD1. Trimming removed 5 bases from V and 6 bases from J; junction bases left unmatched: 10. This CDR3 contains 16 residues. CDR1 SGHTA and CDR2 FQGNSA come from the germline V gene. The CDR3 bases are TGTGCCAGCAGCCCTCGAGTACAGGGGTCTAATTCACCCCTCCACTTT. It translates to CASSPRVQGSNSPLHF.

This chain links TRBV25-1 with TRBJ1-2; D not certain. The CDR3 sequence is 12 residues long. Germline CDR1 is MGHDK and CDR2 is SYGVNS. V was clipped by 4 bases and J by 8 bases, with 11 bases between them. DNA for the CDR3: TGTGCCAGCAGTGGGAACCGGGAGGGCTACACCTTC. Its translation is CASSGNREGYTF.

The J gene is TRBJ1-3, the V gene TRBV18, with TRBD1 as a possible D gene (6 bases). The CDR3 spans 17 residues. Germline V gene lookup returns CDR1 KGHSH and CDR2 LQKENI. V was clipped by 1 base and J by 0 bases, with 13 bases between them. CDR3 nucleotides: TGTGCCAGCTCACCACGGGGGCCCCTTCTCTCTGGAAACACCATATATTTT. Residues: CASSPRGPLLSGNTIYF.

The chain couples TRBV5-1 to TRBJ1-3; weak D call: TRBD1 (5 bases). The CDR3 spans 16 residues. Deletions cut 1 base from V and 4 bases from J, with 15 bases between. The germline V gene encodes CDR1 SGHRS and CDR2 YFSETQ. The CDR3 DNA follows: TGCGCCAGCAGCTTGTCACGGGGGTCCTTCGGAAACACCATATATTTT. It encodes CASSLSRGSFGNTIYF.

The count of this clone is one. This chain links TRBV15 with TRBJ2-7; TRBD2 agrees at 7 bases. CDR1 and CDR2 from the germline V gene are LNHNV and YYDKDF (reference sequence). There are 14 residues in the CDR3. V was pared by 0 bases and J by 4 bases, with 3 bases of the junction left unmatched. The CDR3 sequence is CATSREGLSYEQYF. In nucleotides, the CDR3 is TGTGCCACCAGCAGAGAGGGACTATCTTACGAGCAGTACTTC.

The gene calls are TRBV30 and TRBJ2-3; D perhaps matches TRBD1 (6 bases). Germline CDR1 and CDR2: GTSNPN and SVGIG (reference sequence). Trimming removed 0 bases at V and 3 bases at J, with 19 bases between. The CDR3 is made up of 17 amino acids. The CDR3 loop reads CAWSVTSPGDGTDTQYF. Written as DNA, the CDR3 is TGTGCCTGGAGTGTAACTAGTCCAGGGGATGGGACAGATACGCAGTATTTT. The variable domain in full, with the rest retrieved from reference TRBV30 and TRBJ2-3, is SQTIHQWPATLVQPVGSPLSLECTVEGTSNPNLYWYRQAAGRGLQLLFYSVGIGQISSEVPQNLSASRPQDRQFILSSKKLLLSDSGFYLCAWSVTSPGDGTDTQYFGPGTRLTVL.

This clone was seen once. The chain is built from TRBV11-3 and TRBJ1-6, with 7 bases matching TRBD1. V lost 0 bases, J lost 0 bases, and 8 bases stayed unmatched. This CDR3 is built from 19 residues. CDR1 and CDR2 (germline): SGHNT, YENEEA. In nucleotides, the CDR3 is TGTGCCAGCAGCTTAGATCCTTTGGGGGACAGCTCCTATAATTCACCCCTCCACTTT. Its protein is CASSLDPLGDSSYNSPLHF. The variable domain in full, completed from reference TRBV11-3 and TRBJ1-6, reads EAGVVQSPRYKIIEKKQPVAFWCNPISGHNTLYWYLQNLGQGPELLIRYENEEAVDDSQLPKDRFSAERLKGVDSTLKIQPAELGDSAVYLCASSLDPLGDSSYNSPLHFGNGTRLTVT.

The V gene is TRBV29-1, the J gene TRBJ1-4, with 7 bases that match TRBD1. CDR1 and CDR2 from the germline V gene are SQVTM and ANQGSEA. The CDR3 is 13 amino acids. V was pared by 7 bases and J by 3 bases, with 5 bases of the junction left unmatched. The chain's CDR3 is CSATGIANEKLFF. CDR3 DNA sequence: TGCAGCGCGACAGGGATAGCTAATGAAAAACTGTTTTTT.

This clone was seen a few times. The chain employs TRBV5-6 and TRBJ1-2, with a possible D match to TRBD1 (5 bases). CDR1 is SGHDT, CDR2 YYEEEE, per germline. With 1 base removed from V and 7 bases from J, the gap between germline ends came to 14 bases. The CDR3 consists of 14 residues. This CDR3 reads CASSLRGGRFGYTF. For the CDR3, the DNA is TGTGCCAGCAGCTTGCGGGGGGGTAGGTTTGGCTACACCTTC.

This sequence joins TRBV5-1 and TRBJ1-1; 7 bases map to TRBD1. CDR1 and CDR2 (germline): SGHRS, YFSETQ. This CDR3 has 16 amino acids. The V segment lost 0 bases and the J segment 9 bases; nucleotides outside the gene matches: 14. This CDR3 reads CASSLAEGAHRPKAFF. In DNA, the CDR3 is TGCGCCAGCAGCTTGGCCGAGGGGGCGCATCGACCGAAAGCTTTCTTT.

This clone was observed a few times. The chain uses TRBV5-1 and TRBJ2-6; D uncertain. This CDR3 comprises 15 residues. Germline V gene data show CDR1 as SGHRS and CDR2 as YFSETQ. With 0 bases removed from V and 0 bases from J, the gap between germline ends came to 4 bases. CDR3 bases: TGCGCCAGCAGCTTGGTAGCCTCTGGGGCCAACGTCCTGACTTTC. It encodes CASSLVASGANVLTF.

The chain links TRBV7-2 to TRBJ2-2; 9 nucleotides line up with TRBD2. This CDR3 is 16 amino acids long. Germline trimming cut 2 bases from V and 7 bases from J; bases unmatched to any gene: 8. Germline V lookup: CDR1 SGHTA, CDR2 FQGNSA. The CDR3 bases are TGTGCCAGCAGCTTAACCGGGACTAGCCGGGTCGGGGAGCTGTTTTTT. The encoded protein is CASSLTGTSRVGELFF. Full variable domain (outside the CDR3, taken from reference TRBV7-2 and TRBJ2-2): GAGVSQSPSNKVTEKGKDVELRCDPISGHTALYWYRQSLGQGLEFLIYFQGNSAPDKSGLPSDRFSAERTGGSVSTLTIQRTQQEDSAVYLCASSLTGTSRVGELFFGEGSRLTVL.

V usage is TRBV5-6 and J usage is TRBJ1-4; D might be TRBD1 (6 bases). Germline V gene data show CDR1 as SGHDT and CDR2 as YYEEEE. With 4 bases removed from V and 2 bases from J, the gap between germline ends came to 15 bases. CDR3 length: 16 residues. In DNA form, the CDR3 reads TGTGCCAGCAGCCCTATCGCCAGGGGCACTAATGAAAAACTGTTTTTT. It translates to CASSPIARGTNEKLFF.

The rearrangement joins TRBV12-3 or TRBV12-4 to TRBJ2-7, with D uncertain. Trimming shortened V by 1 base and J by 3 bases, and 7 bases separated the two germline ends. This CDR3 is built from 13 residues. CDR3 DNA sequence: TGTGCCAGCAGTTTAGACGGTCACTACGAGCAGTACTTC. Amino acid sequence: CASSLDGHYEQYF.

V and J are TRBV19 and TRBJ1-4; 8 positions match TRBD1. The CDR3 runs to 14 residues. The V segment lost 3 bases and the J segment 6 bases; nucleotides outside the gene matches: 3. Germline V gives CDR1 LNHDA, CDR2 SQIVND (reference sequence). As DNA, the CDR3 is TGTGCCAGTAGTATCCAGGGGGCTCATGAAAAACTGTTTTTT. Translating it yields CASSIQGAHEKLFF.